The next 17 T cell receptor beta chains were all read from a single sample in a study of blood T cell repertoires in COVID-19. The table came from immunoSEQ multiplex PCR; TCRdb's copy has only in-frame clones and leaves some out. Found here are 65,000 to 95,000 clones, about nine tenths of them singletons; the top ten hold just over 2.5%. The sequenced sample consisted of peripheral blood. Receptors were obtained from a man aged 45-60 years with COVID-19, enrolled during active disease.

The J gene is TRBJ1-4, the V gene TRBV5-1, with D unresolved. The CDR3 covers 17 residues. CDR1 and CDR2 from the germline V gene are SGHRS and YFSETQ. The ends were cut back, 4 bases at V and 3 bases at J, with 19 bases in the middle. The CDR3: CASSPGWPQASNEKLFF. CDR3 coding DNA: TGCGCCAGCAGCCCGGGGTGGCCTCAGGCGTCTAATGAAAAACTGTTTTTT.

This rearrangement joins TRBV29-1 to TRBJ1-1; D perhaps matches TRBD1 (5 bases). V was cut by 3 bases and J by 4 bases, with 15 bases left in between. Germline-derived CDR1 and CDR2 are SQVTM and ANQGSEA. This CDR3 contains 14 residues. CDR3: CSVERGWSRTEAFF. The DNA for the CDR3 is TGCAGCGTTGAGCGGGGGTGGAGCCGCACTGAAGCTTTCTTT.

This clone was observed a single time. This chain links TRBV7-7 with TRBJ2-5; 8 bases align to TRBD2. CDR1 is SSHAT, CDR2 FNYEAQ, per germline (reference sequence). V lost 1 base to trimming and J lost 1 base; unmatched junction nucleotides: 2. This CDR3 is 15 amino acids long. The CDR3 loop is CASSLEAGAQETQYF. The CDR3 nucleotides are TGTGCCAGCAGCTTAGAAGCGGGGGCCCAAGAGACCCAGTACTTC.

This clone has only one observation. J is TRBJ2-2 and V is TRBV28; 7 nucleotides line up with TRBD1. J lost 8 bases, V lost 9 bases, and 6 bases had no gene match. The CDR3 is made up of 12 amino acids. The germline V gene has CDR1 MDHEN and CDR2 SYDVKM. CDR3 protein: CARQRGLGELFF. In DNA, the CDR3 is TGTGCCAGACAAAGGGGGCTAGGGGAGCTGTTTTTT. Combining the CDR3 with reference TRBV28 and TRBJ2-2 gives the whole variable domain DVKVTQSSRYLVKRTGEKVFLECVQDMDHENMFWYRQDPGLGLRLIYFSYDVKMKEKGDIPEGYSVSREKKERFSLILESASTNQTSMYLCARQRGLGELFFGEGSRLTVL.

This clone was seen once. The rearrangement links TRBV12-3 or TRBV12-4 to TRBJ2-7; TRBD2 matches 8 bases. This CDR3 region has 13 residues. V was clipped by 2 bases and J by 3 bases; unmatched bases: 0. Here the CDR3 DNA reads TGTGCCAGCAGTTTAAGCGGGAGCTACGAGCAGTACTTC. Amino acids: CASSLSGSYEQYF.

This clone appeared a single time. The chain couples TRBV19 to TRBJ2-1, with TRBD2 as a possible D gene (5 bases). The CDR3 runs 19 residues. Germline V CDR1 and CDR2: LNHDA, SQIVND (reference sequence). V shed 5 bases and J shed 7 bases, with 30 bases lying between them. CDR3 protein: CASSFEGSSRVVFQNEQFF. The CDR3 DNA reads TGTGCCAGTAGTTTCGAGGGTTCATCGAGGGTGGTATTCCAGAATGAGCAGTTCTTC.

The genes are TRBV27 and TRBJ2-1, with TRBD2 as a possible D gene (6 bases). Trimming pared 6 bases from V and 1 base from J, leaving 10 bases between. Germline V gene data show CDR1 as MNHEY and CDR2 as SMNVEV (reference sequence). The CDR3 covers 14 residues. In nucleotides, the CDR3 is TGTGCCAGCAGGACTAGTCTGTCCTACAATGAGCAGTTCTTC. Protein product: CASRTSLSYNEQFF.

This CDR3 reads CASSIAAGVEKLFF. CDR3 coding DNA: TGTGCCAGCAGTATCGCGGCAGGGGTGGAAAAACTGTTTTTT. The chain links TRBV28 to TRBJ1-4, with D possibly being TRBD1 (6 bases). The CDR3 loop spans 14 amino acids. V was pared by 5 bases and J by 8 bases, with 15 bases between. Germline-derived CDR1 and CDR2 are MDHEN and SYDVKM.

V gene TRBV7-9 combines with J gene TRBJ2-1; 12 bases are shared with TRBD2. Trimming at V came to 6 bases and at J to 0 bases, leaving 6 bases not matched to a gene. Germline V gives CDR1 SEHNR, CDR2 FQNEAQ (reference sequence). This CDR3 is built from 17 residues. The chain's CDR3 is CASRLTSGGSSYNEQFF. CDR3 coding DNA: TGTGCCAGCAGACTCACTAGCGGGGGGAGCTCCTACAATGAGCAGTTCTTC.

On this clone: Other DNA sequences within the sample encode an identical CDR3. This chain uses TRBV5-5 with TRBJ2-3; the D is unclear. CDR3 length: 15 residues. Germline-derived CDR1 and CDR2 are SGHKS and YYEKEE (reference sequence). Trimming removed 0 bases at V and 0 bases at J, with 8 bases between. For the CDR3, the DNA is TGTGCCAGCAGCTTGGAGGCGGTGAGCACAGATACGCAGTATTTT. The encoded protein is CASSLEAVSTDTQYF.

CDR3 region: CSASGGSGGISYNEQFF. CDR3 DNA: TGCAGTGCTAGTGGGGGAAGCGGCGGGATCTCCTACAATGAGCAGTTCTTC. The V gene is TRBV20-1, the J gene TRBJ2-1; possible D gene TRBD2, 6 bases. V was clipped by 3 bases and J by 0 bases, with 18 bases between them. The CDR3 loop spans 17 amino acids. Germline assignment: CDR1 DFQATT and CDR2 SNEGSKA (reference sequence).

The chain has TRBV7-2 and TRBJ2-5, with D maybe TRBD2 (6 bases). CDR1 is SGHTA and CDR2 is FQGNSA in the germline V gene. CDR3 length: 15 residues. Trimming removed 2 bases from V and 5 bases from J, with 15 bases in between. CDR3 in DNA: TGTGCCAGCAGCTTACACCCAGGGACTCAGGAGACCCAGTACTTC. Protein: CASSLHPGTQETQYF.

The chain combines TRBV9 with TRBJ2-7; 7 nucleotides line up with TRBD1. V gave up 0 bases and J gave up 2 bases; unmatched junction bases: 5. The CDR3 spans 15 residues. CDR1 is SGDLS, CDR2 YYNGEE, per germline. Here the CDR3 reads CASSVGNRGTYEQYF. The CDR3 DNA sequence: TGTGCCAGCAGCGTAGGTAACAGGGGCACCTACGAGCAGTACTTC.

V is TRBV19 and J is TRBJ2-3; TRBD1 matches at 8 bases. Germline loops: CDR1 LNHDA, CDR2 SQIVND (reference sequence). Trimming removed 5 bases from V and 6 bases from J; junction bases left unmatched: 13. CDR3 length equals 16 residues. The CDR3 loop is CASSDRAGQAGDTQYF. The CDR3 DNA follows: TGTGCCAGTAGTGATCGGGCGGGACAGGCGGGGGATACGCAGTATTTT.

CDR3 DNA sequence: TGTGCCAGCAGCTTCTACTCTGGAACCGACAGGAATGAAAAACTGTTTTTT. This codes for CASSFYSGTDRNEKLFF. This chain uses TRBV5-4 with TRBJ1-4; D is perhaps TRBD1 (6 bases). V was trimmed by 2 bases and J by 5 bases, leaving 19 bases between them. Germline V CDR1 and CDR2: SGHNT, YYREEE (reference sequence). This CDR3 is built from 17 residues.

This clone was observed once. The rearrangement links TRBV29-1 to TRBJ1-2; 9 bases agree with TRBD1. This CDR3 has 14 amino acids. Germline V gives CDR1 SQVTM, CDR2 ANQGSEA. Trimming removed 6 bases from V and 6 bases from J; junction bases left unmatched: 11. CDR3 nucleotide sequence: TGCAGCGTCGGGACAGGGACGGAGGGACATGGCTACACCTTC. This sequence encodes CSVGTGTEGHGYTF.

This clone showed up just once. The rearrangement links TRBV21-1 to TRBJ2-3; the table's TRBD2 call for D was not verified on the DNA. TRBV21-1 is a pseudogene locus. CDR3 size: 17 residues. The CDR3 here is CASSKATSGRATDTQYF. CDR3 bases: TGTGCCAGCAGCAAAGCGACTAGCGGGAGGGCTACAGATACGCAGTATTTT.